This T cell receptor (beta chain) was captured in a study of blood T cells in healthy people across ages. For the study at large: Researchers report that template switching captured about one barcoded beta molecule per two T cells. Study-wide results and caveats: Because donor CMV status was unknown, expanded clonotype changes were possibly confounded.

Next came a second PCR, run for about 6 to 11 cycles, which used a sample-barcoded 5' primer along with a J-beta primer mix. TCRdb re-derived calls from the 5' RACE reads in MiXCR, one entry per CDR3 protein. The data show hundreds of thousands of distinct CDR3 sequences, roughly 25% seen once. With regard to this clonotype: Antigen specificity is unknown.

This CDR3 is built from 12 residues. Germline V CDR1 and CDR2: KGHSH, LQKENI. Trimming removed 1 base from V and 11 bases from J, with 11 bases in between. This same sample was also part of a study on T cells of mothers and their children. That study adds: Within related and unrelated pairs, thymic selection shapes TCR recombination output in a similar way.

This clonotype was obtained from a boy between 10 and 17 years old in good health. The chain employs TRBV18 and TRBJ2-5, with D unclear. The sequenced sample was blood. CDR3 in amino acids: CASSPQEPEQYF. Here the CDR3 DNA reads TGTGCCAGCTCACCACAGGAGCCGGAGCAGTACTTC.